These 14 T cell receptor beta chains were all obtained from the same sample, sequenced in a study of technical replicates of blood from a few donors. Measured with immunoSEQ multiplex PCR; TCRdb has only the in-frame clones, and not every one. Of tens of thousands of clones in the sample, about 92% were seen once. Sample: T cells isolated from PBMCs. The receptors were sampled from a human donor in good health.

The chain is built from TRBV5-6 and TRBJ2-1; D is uncertain. Per the germline V gene, CDR1 is SGHDT and CDR2 is YYEEEE. The V end was cut by 5 bases, the J end by 0 bases, with 9 bases between. This CDR3 has 14 residues. Written as DNA, the CDR3 is TGTGCCAGCAGTTACGTGAGCTCCTACAATGAGCAGTTCTTC. Translated: CASSYVSSYNEQFF.

The chain employs TRBV7-9 and TRBJ2-1; 11 bases are shared with TRBD2. Germline V gives CDR1 SEHNR, CDR2 FQNEAQ (reference sequence). The trim removed 5 bases at V and 2 bases at J, leaving 11 bases unmatched. This CDR3 region has 18 residues. The CDR3, as DNA: TGTGCCAGCAGCGGGGGGCTGGGGACTAGCGGAACCTACAATGAGCAGTTCTTC. Its translation: CASSGGLGTSGTYNEQFF.

V usage is TRBV19 and J usage is TRBJ2-3, with a weak D call TRBD2 (5 bases). V was cut by 6 bases and J by 1 base, with 11 bases left in between. CDR1 is LNHDA, CDR2 SQIVND, per germline (reference sequence). There are 14 residues in the CDR3. CDR3 nucleotides: TGTGCCAGTAGCGGTAGCGCGGGCACAGATACGCAGTATTTT. As protein: CASSGSAGTDTQYF.

V is TRBV5-1 and J is TRBJ1-5; 7 nucleotides agree with TRBD1. In germline, CDR1 is SGHRS, CDR2 YFSETQ. Trimming took 3 bases from V and 4 from J; bases not matched to a gene: 4. This CDR3 contains 14 residues. The CDR3 coding sequence is TGCGCCAGCAGCTCCGGGACAGATAATCAGCCCCAGCATTTT. This encodes CASSSGTDNQPQHF.

In its sample, this clone was seen once. The V call is TRBV5-1, the J call TRBJ1-1; perhaps TRBD1 as D (5 bases). Germline V gene data show CDR1 as SGHRS and CDR2 as YFSETQ. This CDR3 has 12 residues. Trimming stripped 2 bases from V and 5 bases from J, with 7 bases between. The CDR3 sequence is CASSLDRTEAFF. CDR3 sequence (DNA): TGCGCCAGCAGCTTAGACAGAACTGAAGCTTTCTTT.

The V call is TRBV9, the J call TRBJ1-1, with D possibly being TRBD1 (5 bases). V lost 3 bases and J 3 bases, leaving 18 bases between the germline ends. The germline CDR1 and CDR2 sequences are SGDLS and YYNGEE. This CDR3 is 16 amino acids long. CDR3 in amino acids: CASSARMRGGDTEAFF. The CDR3 nucleotides are TGTGCCAGCAGCGCCAGGATGAGGGGAGGGGACACTGAAGCTTTCTTT.

J is TRBJ2-1 and V is TRBV10-2; 12 bases are a match to TRBD2. Trimming cost V 6 bases and J 4 bases; bases outside gene matches: 13. Germline CDR1 reads WSHSY; CDR2 reads SAAADI. The CDR3 runs to 18 residues. CDR3 in DNA: TGCGCCAGCAGATACGGTCTAGCGGGAGGGCCGAGTTACAATGAGCAGTTCTTC. This sequence encodes CASRYGLAGGPSYNEQFF.

The V and J genes are TRBV19 and TRBJ1-3, with D unclear. V lost 7 bases and J lost 2, with 12 bases in between. This CDR3 spans 14 amino acids. Germline V gene lookup returns CDR1 LNHDA and CDR2 SQIVND (reference sequence). The DNA of the CDR3 is TGTGCCAGTACTTCCTGGACTGCTGGAAACACCATATATTTT. Its translation is CASTSWTAGNTIYF.

The V call is TRBV5-1, the J call TRBJ2-5; the match to TRBD2 covers 7 bases. The CDR3 consists of 15 residues. CDR1 and CDR2 from the germline V gene are SGHRS and YFSETQ. J was trimmed by 2 bases and V by 1 base; bases with no gene match: 5. The DNA for the CDR3 is TGCGCCAGCAGCTTGCTCAGCGGGACGCAAGAGACCCAGTACTTC. Protein: CASSLLSGTQETQYF.

This chain connects TRBV7-2 to TRBJ2-1; 13 bases align to TRBD2. The CDR3 consists of 15 residues. Germline V CDR1 and CDR2: SGHTA, FQGNSA. Losses at the gene ends were 5 bases for V and 6 bases for J; bases not matched to a gene: 4. The CDR3 DNA reads TGTGCCAGCAGCCTACTAGCGGGAGGGAGCAATGAGCAGTTCTTC. Translation: CASSLLAGGSNEQFF.

This chain uses TRBV7-9 with TRBJ2-3; D remains ambiguous. This CDR3 is built from 14 residues. Trimming left V 6 bases short and J 1 base short, with 11 bases between. The germline V gene has CDR1 SEHNR and CDR2 FQNEAQ (reference sequence). Here the CDR3 DNA reads TGTGCCAGCAGTTATAGTCGGGGCACAGATACGCAGTATTTT. Translation: CASSYSRGTDTQYF.

A single count supports this clone. The chain is built from TRBV27 and TRBJ1-5; the D is unclear. Trimming removed 2 bases at V and 3 bases at J, with 8 bases between. Germline V gene lookup returns CDR1 MNHEY and CDR2 SMNVEV (reference sequence). This CDR3 has 14 residues. The CDR3, as DNA: TGTGCCAGCAGTTTAGGCGGTTACAATCAGCCCCAGCATTTT. Translation: CASSLGGYNQPQHF.

The J gene is TRBJ2-7, the V gene TRBV27; 8 bases fit TRBD2. Trimming removed 5 bases from V and 0 bases from J; junction bases left unmatched: 9. CDR1 and CDR2 (germline): MNHEY, SMNVEV (reference sequence). The CDR3 is 16 residues long. CDR3 DNA: TGTGCCAGCAGTCGGTATCCTACTAGCGGCTCCTACGAGCAGTACTTC. It encodes CASSRYPTSGSYEQYF.

This chain uses TRBV4-3 with TRBJ2-7, with 10 nucleotides matching TRBD1. The germline CDR1 and CDR2 sequences are LGHNA and YSLEER. CDR3 size: 15 residues. With V trimmed by 3 bases and J by 4 bases, 6 bases remained unmatched. CDR3 protein: CASSQGPGQGYEQYF. CDR3 DNA sequence: TGCGCCAGCAGCCAGGGACCGGGACAGGGGTACGAGCAGTACTTC.